Listed below are T cell receptor beta chains from one sample, sequenced in a study of cytomegalovirus exposure and HLA in healthy donors. Some clones are missing from TCRdb's copy, which holds only in-frame ones; the method was immunoSEQ multiplex PCR. This sample carries about 190,000 clones, over 70% of them seen once, and the ten largest clones take around 3.3%. Sequences were obtained from PBMCs. All receptors derive from a woman aged 25 to 45 in good health and CMV-seropositive. CDR3s include the opening cysteine and the closing phenylalanine or tryptophan. Each record gives: clone size, D gene, J gene, V gene, CDR3 protein, CDR3 DNA. The D gene is left open where the match is weak. The size field is filled for only some rows; it gives once, few, many or a size class.

-	TRBD2	TRBJ2-3	TRBV7-6	CASSSDLAGDTQYF	TGTGCCAGCAGCTCAGACTTAGCGGGAGATACGCAGTATTTT
-	-	TRBJ1-1	TRBV6-5	CASILTGANTEAFF	TGTGCCAGCATTCTTACTGGTGCAAACACTGAAGCTTTCTTT
-	TRBD1	TRBJ1-1	TRBV19	CASTTTGYLNTEAFF	TGTGCCAGTACCACGACAGGGTACCTGAACACTGAAGCTTTCTTT
-	TRBD2	TRBJ2-1	TRBV7-9	CASSSTSGRAYYEQFF	TGTGCCAGCAGCTCAACTAGCGGGAGGGCCTATTATGAGCAGTTCTTC
-	TRBD2	TRBJ2-7	TRBV19	CASSLRGTTEQYF	TGTGCCAGTAGCCTTCGGGGGACTACCGAGCAGTACTTC
-	-	TRBJ2-1	TRBV19	CASSPRTGSSYNEQFF	TGTGCCAGTAGTCCACGTACAGGGAGCTCCTACAATGAGCAGTTCTTC
-	TRBD1	TRBJ1-1	TRBV9	CASSATPGQKTEAFF	TGTGCCAGCAGCGCCACCCCGGGACAGAAGACTGAAGCTTTCTTT
-	-	TRBJ2-1	TRBV2	CASKASYNEQFF	TGTGCCAGCAAAGCTTCCTACAATGAGCAGTTCTTC
few	TRBD1	TRBJ1-5	TRBV28	CASSSTSGTVFQPQHF	TGTGCCAGCAGTTCGACTTCCGGGACAGTTTTCCAGCCCCAGCATTTT
-	TRBD2	TRBJ2-1	TRBV2	CASRPAGGGYNEQFF	TGTGCCAGCAGGCCAGCGGGAGGTGGCTACAATGAGCAGTTCTTC
-	-	TRBJ2-7	TRBV4-1	CASSQRQASSYEQYF	TGCGCCAGCAGCCAAAGACAGGCCAGCTCCTACGAGCAGTACTTC
-	TRBD1	TRBJ1-2	TRBV28	CASSFQGVNYGYTF	TGTGCCAGCAGTTTTCAGGGGGTCAACTATGGCTACACCTTC
-	TRBD2	TRBJ2-5	TRBV10-1	CASQRGPQETQYF	TGCGCCAGCCAGCGGGGCCCCCAAGAGACCCAGTACTTC
-	TRBD1	TRBJ1-4	TRBV9	CASSAQGATNEKLFF	TGTGCCAGCAGCGCGCAGGGGGCAACTAATGAAAAACTGTTTTTT
-	-	TRBJ1-5	TRBV19	CASRPDSSNQPQHF	TGTGCCAGCCGCCCGGACAGTTCGAATCAGCCCCAGCATTTT
-	TRBD1	TRBJ2-2	TRBV29-1	CSVEGQDTGELFF	TGCAGCGTGGAGGGACAGGATACCGGGGAGCTGTTTTTT